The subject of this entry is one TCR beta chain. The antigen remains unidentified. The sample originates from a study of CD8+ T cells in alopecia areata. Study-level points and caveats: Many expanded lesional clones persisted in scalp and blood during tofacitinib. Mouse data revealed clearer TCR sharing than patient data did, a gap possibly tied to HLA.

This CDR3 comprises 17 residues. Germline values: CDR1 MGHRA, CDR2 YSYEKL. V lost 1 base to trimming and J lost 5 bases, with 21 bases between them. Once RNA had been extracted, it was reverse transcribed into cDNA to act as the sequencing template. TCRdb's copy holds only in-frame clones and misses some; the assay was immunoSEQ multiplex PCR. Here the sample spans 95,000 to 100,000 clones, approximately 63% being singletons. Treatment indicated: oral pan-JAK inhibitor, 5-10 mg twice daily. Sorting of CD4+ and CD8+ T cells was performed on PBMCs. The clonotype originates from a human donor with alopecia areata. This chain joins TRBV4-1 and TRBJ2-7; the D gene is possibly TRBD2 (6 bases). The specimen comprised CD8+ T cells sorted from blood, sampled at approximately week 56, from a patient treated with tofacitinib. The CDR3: CASSQGSSVEVEHEQYF. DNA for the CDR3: TGCGCCAGCAGCCAAGGATCTAGCGTTGAAGTTGAGCACGAGCAGTACTTC.